This TCR beta chain was retrieved from a study of blood T cell repertoires in COVID-19 (dated by TCRdb to 2018 to 2021). For the wider study: The collaborator samples originated in the United States, Italy and Spain and spanned the acute and convalescent phases of COVID-19. The prospective study material was composed of cDNA or gDNA derived from T cells, B-cell-depleted T cells, or PBMCs. Deeply sampled blood TCRbeta repertoires from subjects exposed to, actively infected with, or recovered from COVID-19 were included in the dataset. A freely available public database, intended as a resource for researchers studying the immune response to SARS-CoV-2, is where the repertoires were released. The samples were drawn from the first 160 participants of the ongoing ImmuneRACE study and from 1,254 subjects provided by 6 global collaborators. The sample metadata nearly always contained a de-identified subject ID, COVID-19 status, age in years and sex. Where HLA class I and class II types were available, the types were taken from metadata supplied by the sample provider, not from assay-based typing.

Sequences LGHDT (CDR1) and YNNKEL (CDR2) are obtained from the germline V gene (reference sequence). Ends trimmed: V by 1 base, J by 0 bases; bases unmatched to a gene: 5. Counted from cysteine to phenylalanine, this CDR3 has 19 amino acids. The sequence is cut down to CDR3 DNA, 57 bases in frame from base 1. In the prospective study, participants were 18 to 89 years old, resided in about two dozen geographic areas of the United States, and were enrolled through a virtual design. To assign participants to cohorts, the prospective study relied on clinical history that participants themselves reported in a screening survey and a study questionnaire. ImmuneRACE Cohort 3 recovered participants were defined by two consecutive negative NP/OP PCR tests, healthcare professional clearance, or symptom resolution. In the prospective study, whole blood, serum and a nasopharyngeal or oropharyngeal swab were collected from each participant by mobile phlebotomists. Participants in the prospective study had the option to provide additional blood draws and questionnaires over a roughly two-month period. Prospective study blood samples were shipped either frozen or at room temperature before DNA extraction.

The immunoSEQ Assay, a bias-controlled multiplex PCR, was used to amplify TCRbeta CDR3 regions from genomic DNA. The study's own analysis went as follows. The number of nucleated cells in each sample was estimated from the amplification of reference gene primers within the assay. Sequence reads were collapsed and filtered to measure the absolute abundance of every unique TCRbeta CDR3 rearrangement. For each sample, productive Simpson clonality was calculated as the square root of Simpson's diversity index across productive rearrangements. TCRdb retrieved this table from immuneACCESS and kept in-frame rearrangements only. Not all clones are present; in checked studies, unresolved V genes account for under half, and no reason is known for the remainder. The DNA was the basis for D and trimming; V, J and clone size are from that table. A total of hundreds of thousands of clones appear in this sample, 85% to 90% of them only once. The top ten clonotypes cover about 1.5% of the sample.

General conclusions and limits of the study: Clinical and demographic metadata were provided uncurated, with the amount varying by source and participant.

On this clone: It has no known antigen specificity. Qualities for individual bases were not recorded, and no much larger clone is one base off.

Sequencing was performed on PBMCs or T cells enriched from blood (not recorded which). The sequence was obtained from a woman in her fifties or sixties who had recovered from COVID-19. The chain is made from TRBV3-1 (or the pseudogene TRBV3-2) and TRBJ2-1; the junction holds 14 bases that match TRBD2. The CDR3 loop reads CASSQGLAGGGSSYNEQFF. The nucleotides read TGTGCCAGCAGCCAAGGACTAGCGGGAGGGGGAAGCTCCTACAATGAGCAGTTCTTC.